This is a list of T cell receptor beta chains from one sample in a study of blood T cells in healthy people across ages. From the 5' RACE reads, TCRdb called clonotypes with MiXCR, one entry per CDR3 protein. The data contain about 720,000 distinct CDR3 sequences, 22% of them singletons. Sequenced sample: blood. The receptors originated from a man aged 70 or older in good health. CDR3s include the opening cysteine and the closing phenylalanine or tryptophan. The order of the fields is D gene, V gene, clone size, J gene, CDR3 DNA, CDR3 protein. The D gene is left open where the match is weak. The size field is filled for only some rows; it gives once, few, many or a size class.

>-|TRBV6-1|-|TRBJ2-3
TGTGCCAGCAGTGAAGCGGGGGTGAGGGCAGATACGCAGTATTTT
CASSEAGVRADTQYF
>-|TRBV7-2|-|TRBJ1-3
TGTGCCAGCAGCTTAAGGTCAAGCCTTAACACCATATATTTT
CASSLRSSLNTIYF
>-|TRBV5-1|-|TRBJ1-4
TGCGCCAGCAGCTTGGAGGCCGGGGCCGCAACTAATGAAAAACTGTTTTTT
CASSLEAGAATNEKLFF
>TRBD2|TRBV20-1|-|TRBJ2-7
TGCAGTGCCCTGACTAGCGGGGGAGACTACGAGCAGTACTTC
CSALTSGGDYEQYF
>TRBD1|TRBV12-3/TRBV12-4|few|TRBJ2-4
TGTGCCAGCAATCGACAGGGGGCCGGTAACATTCAGTACTTC
CASNRQGAGNIQYF
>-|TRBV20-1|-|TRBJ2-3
TGCAGTGCTAGGGGCGGAACCTCAGATACGCAGTATTTT
CSARGGTSDTQYF
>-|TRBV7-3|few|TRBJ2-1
TGTGCCAGCAGCCCGGCCGGAGTCAATGAGCAGTTCTTC
CASSPAGVNEQFF
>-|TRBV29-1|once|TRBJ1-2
TGCAGCGTGGTCCCCAATTCTAACTATGGCTACACCTTC
CSVVPNSNYGYTF
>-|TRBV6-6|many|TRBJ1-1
TGTGCCAGCATCAACAAGGGGTGGTCTGAAGCTTTCTTT
CASINKGWSEAFF
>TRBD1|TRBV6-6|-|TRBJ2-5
TGTGCCAGCAGTTACAGGGGCTCGGGACAGGCATTCCTTGGGCAGTACTTC
CASSYRGSGQAFLGQYF
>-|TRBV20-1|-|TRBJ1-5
TGCAGTGCCGCCTTCTTAACGGGGGTCTATCAGCCCCAGCATTTT
CSAAFLTGVYQPQHF
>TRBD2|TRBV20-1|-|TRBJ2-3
TGCAGTGCTTCCGGGACTAGCGGGGGGGCCGCAGATACGCAGTATTTT
CSASGTSGGAADTQYF
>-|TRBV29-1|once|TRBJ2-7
TGCAGCGTCCTTGACTTAACCTACGAGCAGTACTTC
CSVLDLTYEQYF
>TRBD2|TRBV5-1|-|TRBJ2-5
TGCGCCAGCAGCGGGACTAGCGGGACAGAGACCCAGTACTTC
CASSGTSGTETQYF
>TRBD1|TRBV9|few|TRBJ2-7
TGTGCCAGCAGCGTAGGACAGGGGGCTTACGAGCAGTACTTC
CASSVGQGAYEQYF
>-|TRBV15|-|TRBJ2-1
TGTGCCACCAGCATAACGGGGTACAATGAGCAGTTCTTC
CATSITGYNEQFF
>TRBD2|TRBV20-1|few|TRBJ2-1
TGCAGTGCTAGGGCTAGCGGGAGGGGCTCCTACAATGAGCAGTTCTTC
CSARASGRGSYNEQFF
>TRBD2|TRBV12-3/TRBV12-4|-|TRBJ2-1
TGTGCCAGCAGTTTTAGCGGGGGGCGCAGGAATGAGCAGTTCTTC
CASSFSGGRRNEQFF
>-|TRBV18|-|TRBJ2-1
TGTGCCAGCTCACCAGACGCCATCCGCATGGAGCAGTTCTTC
CASSPDAIRMEQFF
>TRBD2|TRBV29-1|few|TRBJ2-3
TGCAGCCTCGTAGCGGGAGGGCGTTTAGATACGCAGTATTTT
CSLVAGGRLDTQYF
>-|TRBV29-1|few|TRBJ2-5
TGCAGCGTTGGCCCCAACTCAGGGACAGAGACCCAGTACTTC
CSVGPNSGTETQYF
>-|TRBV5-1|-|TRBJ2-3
TGCGCCAGCAGCTTGGAGGTAGCGGAGACAGATACGCAGTATTTT
CASSLEVAETDTQYF
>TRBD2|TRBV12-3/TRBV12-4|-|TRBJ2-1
TGTGCCAGCAGTCGCCCTTCTAGCGGCCCCTACAATGAGCAGTTCTTC
CASSRPSSGPYNEQFF
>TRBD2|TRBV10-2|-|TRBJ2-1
TGCGCCAGCAATCCCCCGGGACTAGCGGTATACAATGAGCAGTTCTTC
CASNPPGLAVYNEQFF
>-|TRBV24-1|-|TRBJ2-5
TGTGCCACCAGTGATTTGAATTCGGGCGCAGGCGATTTGGAGACCCAGTACTTC
CATSDLNSGAGDLETQYF
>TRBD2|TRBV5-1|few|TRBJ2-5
TGCGCCAGCAGCTCCGGGGCTAGCGGGTTCGGGGAGACCCAGTACTTC
CASSSGASGFGETQYF